This is a list of T cell receptor beta chains from one sample in a study of post-analysis software for immune sequencing data. TCRdb analysed the PCR reads with MiXCR anew, one entry per CDR3 protein. The table has fewer than 850,000 distinct CDR3 sequences, more than 45% seen once. The sequencing input was blood. The receptors were sampled from a girl aged 10-17 years with multiple sclerosis. The CDR3 runs from the conserved cysteine through the conserved F or W. The D gene is left open where the match is weak. Not every row has a clone size; where given, it reads once, few, many or a size class.

d_call j_call clone_size v_call cdr3_nt cdr3_aa
NA TRBJ1-2 few TRBV25-1 TGTGCCAGCAAAGGGGTAGGAATCGACTATGGCTACACCTTC CASKGVGIDYGYTF
NA TRBJ2-3 few TRBV25-1 TGTGCCAGCAGGCTAGGAGTTCATACGCAGTATTTT CASRLGVHTQYF
TRBD1 TRBJ2-7 NA TRBV4-2 TGTGCCAGCAGCCAAGGTGGAAGGGACAGGGGATATTACGAGCAGTACTTC CASSQGGRDRGYYEQYF
TRBD1 TRBJ1-4 NA TRBV7-9 TGTGCCAGCAGCTTCTCGACAGGGGCTAATGAAAAACTGTTTTTT CASSFSTGANEKLFF
TRBD2 TRBJ2-7 few TRBV10-3 TGTGCCATCGCAGCGGGAGACCGCTCCTACGAGCAGTACTTC CAIAAGDRSYEQYF
NA TRBJ2-1 once TRBV29-1 TGCAGCGTTGAAGATCGGGGACAATACAATGAGCAGTTCTTC CSVEDRGQYNEQFF
NA TRBJ1-4 once TRBV12-3/TRBV12-4 TGTGCCAGCAGGTCGACCGCCACGAATGAAAAACTGTTTTTT CASRSTATNEKLFF
NA TRBJ2-4 NA TRBV28 TGTGCCAGCAGTTTCAACGACCTAGCCAAAAACATTCAGTACTTC CASSFNDLAKNIQYF
TRBD2 TRBJ2-5 NA TRBV29-1 TGCAGCATATGGGGACTAGCGGGAGAGACCCAGTACTTC CSIWGLAGETQYF
TRBD1 TRBJ1-1 NA TRBV7-9 TGTGCCAGCAGCCCAATTGGGACAGCACAGGATAGTGAAGCTTTCTTT CASSPIGTAQDSEAFF
TRBD1 TRBJ2-7 NA TRBV19 TGTGCCAGTAGTGTCCGGGACAGATTCTACGAGCAGTACTTC CASSVRDRFYEQYF
TRBD2 TRBJ2-5 NA TRBV15 TGTGCCACCAGCACCCTCCCGGGACTAGCGGAGACCCAGTACTTC CATSTLPGLAETQYF
NA TRBJ2-5 NA TRBV4-1 TGCGCCAGCAGCCAAGATAGGGGGGGCCACTCCTACAATGAGCAGTACTTC CASSQDRGGHSYNEQYF
TRBD2 TRBJ2-1 NA TRBV10-3 TGTGCCATCAGCCTAGCGGGGGAAGAGCAGTTCTTC CAISLAGEEQFF
TRBD1 TRBJ2-3 few TRBV10-3 TGTGCCATCACCGGACAGGGAACACAAGATACGCAGTATTTT CAITGQGTQDTQYF
TRBD2 TRBJ2-3 NA TRBV7-2 TGTGCCAGCAGAGGGACTAGCGGGAGAGATACGCAGTATTTT CASRGTSGRDTQYF